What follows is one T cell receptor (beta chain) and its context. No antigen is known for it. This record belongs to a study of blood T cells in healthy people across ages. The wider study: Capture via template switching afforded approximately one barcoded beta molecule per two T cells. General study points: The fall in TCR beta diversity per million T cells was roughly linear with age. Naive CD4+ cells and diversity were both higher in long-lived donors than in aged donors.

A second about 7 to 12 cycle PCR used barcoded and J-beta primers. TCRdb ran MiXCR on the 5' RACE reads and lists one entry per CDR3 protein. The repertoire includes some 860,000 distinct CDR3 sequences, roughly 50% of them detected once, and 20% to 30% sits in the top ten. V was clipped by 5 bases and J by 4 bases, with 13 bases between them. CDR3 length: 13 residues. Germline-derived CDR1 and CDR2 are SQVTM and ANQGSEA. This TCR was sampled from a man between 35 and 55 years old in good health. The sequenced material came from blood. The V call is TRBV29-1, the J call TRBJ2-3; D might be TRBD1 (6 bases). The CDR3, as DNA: TGCAGCGTTCGACCCAGGGGTGCAGATACGCAGTATTTT. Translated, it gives CSVRPRGADTQYF.